A single sample gave rise to the 9 T cell receptor beta chains below, sequenced in a study of cytomegalovirus exposure and HLA in healthy donors. The study ran its PCR with 60 Vbeta and 13 Jbeta primers. Method: immunoSEQ multiplex PCR; TCRdb's copy keeps in-frame clones and lacks some. The sample shows 200,000 to 250,000 clones, about 85% of them seen only once. Sequenced input: PBMCs. These receptors came from a woman in her forties or fifties in good health and CMV-seropositive.

The rearrangement uses TRBV7-2 and TRBJ1-2; 8 bases map to TRBD1. The CDR3 totals 13 residues. Germline V gene sequence: CDR1 SGHTA, CDR2 FQGNSA. With 5 bases clipped from V and 5 bases from J, the junction kept 4 bases outside the gene matches. The CDR3 loop reads CASSMTGEYGYTF. The CDR3 region has the DNA TGTGCCAGCAGCATGACAGGGGAATATGGCTACACCTTC.

This rearrangement joins TRBV15 to TRBJ2-7, with D possibly matching TRBD1 (6 bases). From germline, CDR1 is LNHNV and CDR2 YYDKDF (reference sequence). Trimming shortened V by 0 bases and J by 7 bases, and 16 bases separated the two germline ends. This CDR3 region has 15 residues. The CDR3 region is CATSRDLGQVGEQYF. The CDR3 coding sequence is TGTGCCACCAGCAGAGATCTGGGACAAGTCGGGGAGCAGTACTTC.

The rearrangement uses TRBV5-1 and TRBJ2-2; possibly TRBD2 for D (6 bases). Germline lookup yields CDR1 SGHRS and CDR2 YFSETQ. CDR3 length: 15 residues. Trimming removed 4 bases at V and 5 bases at J, with 15 bases between. CDR3 amino acids: CASSPGVSRTGELFF. The CDR3 region has the DNA TGCGCCAGCAGCCCGGGAGTCAGTAGGACCGGGGAGCTGTTTTTT.

The chain is built from TRBV29-1 and TRBJ1-2; 9 bases line up with TRBD1. V shed 6 bases and J 5 bases; nucleotides not matched to a gene: 10. This CDR3 is 14 amino acids long. From germline, CDR1 is SQVTM and CDR2 ANQGSEA. The CDR3 DNA follows: TGCAGCGTGGACCGGGACAGGGACGTTTATGGCTACACCTTC. Its translation: CSVDRDRDVYGYTF.

V is TRBV5-1 and J is TRBJ2-7; D might be TRBD2 (6 bases). The length of the CDR3 is 14 residues. Germline values: CDR1 SGHRS, CDR2 YFSETQ. V lost 3 bases and J lost 5, with 15 bases in between. This chain's CDR3 is CASSSGGALNEQYF. The CDR3 DNA reads as TGCGCCAGCAGCTCGGGCGGGGCTCTCAACGAGCAGTACTTC.

The chain uses TRBV12-2 and TRBJ1-5. TRBV12-2 counts as a pseudogene. There are 15 residues in the CDR3. The CDR3 DNA reads TGTGCAAGTCGCTTAGCGGAGATTGGCAATCAGCCCCAGCATTTT. Protein product: CASRLAEIGNQPQHF.

The gene calls are TRBV4-1 and TRBJ2-2; TRBD1 matches 8 bases. J gave up 7 bases and V 4 bases, and 8 bases lay outside the gene matches. This CDR3 is 15 amino acids long. Germline CDR1 reads MGHRA; CDR2 reads YSYEKL. The CDR3 protein is CASSREDRASGELFF. CDR3 sequence (DNA): TGCGCCAGCAGCCGAGAGGACAGGGCGAGCGGGGAGCTGTTTTTT.

A few counts support this clone. The chain has TRBV7-9 and TRBJ2-7; D not resolved. Looked up from germline, CDR1 is SEHNR and CDR2 is FQNEAQ (reference sequence). This CDR3 is built from 13 residues. V lost 2 bases to trimming and J lost 11 bases, with 16 bases between them. The CDR3 spells CASSLLAPESEYF. In DNA form, the CDR3 reads TGTGCCAGCAGCTTATTGGCTCCTGAGAGCGAGTACTTC.

The rearrangement joins TRBV4-3 to TRBJ2-3; 8 bases match TRBD2. This CDR3 is 18 amino acids long. Germline V gene data show CDR1 as LGHNA and CDR2 as YSLEER. Trimming cost V 4 bases and J 4 bases; bases outside gene matches: 16. Here the CDR3 reads CASSLGVRGGFKADTQYF. Here the CDR3 DNA reads TGCGCCAGCAGCCTCGGAGTCCGGGGGGGCTTTAAAGCAGATACGCAGTATTTT.